This TCR beta chain came from a study of T cells after yellow fever vaccination. Via MiXCR, TCRdb re-called the 5' RACE reads, giving one row per CDR3 protein. The sample consists of approximately 350,000 distinct CDR3 sequences, approximately 10% of them appearing once. The CDR3 covers 18 residues. The ends lost 2 bases at V and 5 bases at J; junction bases unmatched: 10. The germline gives CDR1 SGHAT, CDR2 FQDESV (reference sequence). This clonotype has just a few counts. Material: PBMCs, obtained on the day of the first yellow fever vaccination. The chain joins TRBV11-1 to TRBJ2-3; 13 bases match TRBD2. This sequence was found in a man between 18 and 35 years old who received the YFV17D yellow fever vaccine. In DNA, the CDR3 is TGTGCCAGCAGCTTACCTCCGGGACTAGCGGGGAAGGGAGATACGCAGTATTTT. Its translation: CASSLPPGLAGKGDTQYF.